Listed here are 23 T cell receptor beta chains from one sample, sequenced in a study of early T cells in non-severe SARS-CoV-2 infection. From the 5' RACE reads, TCRdb called clonotypes with MiXCR, one entry per CDR3 protein. Among 45,000 to 60,000 distinct CDR3 sequences, roughly 8.7% were seen once, and the ten largest hold approximately 4%. This sample comprised whole blood, obtained at baseline. The receptors come from an adult who was a healthcare worker with PCR-confirmed SARS-CoV-2 infection or an uninfected control (not recorded which).

The chain uses TRBV24-1 and TRBJ2-3, with 8 nucleotides matching TRBD2. CDR3 size: 15 residues. Unmatched junction bases numbered 4, after V lost 5 bases and J lost 1 base. The germline CDR1 and CDR2 sequences are KGHDR and SFDVKD. CDR3 nucleotides: TGTGCCACCAGTGGTCCAGCGGGAGGCACAGATACGCAGTATTTT. Amino acid sequence: CATSGPAGGTDTQYF.

This clonotype was counted a few times. This chain connects TRBV12-3 or TRBV12-4 to TRBJ2-2; D may match TRBD1 or TRBD2 (7 bases each). The CDR3 sequence is 17 residues long. V was pared by 9 bases and J by 2 bases, with 22 bases between. For the CDR3, the DNA is TGTGCCAGGGGGGGGTCCGGGACAGACGAAAACACCGGGGAGCTGTTTTTT. Translating it yields CARGGSGTDENTGELFF.

This clonotype was counted at least ten times. The J gene is TRBJ1-2, the V gene TRBV11-2; possibly TRBD1 for D (5 bases). Germline assignment: CDR1 SGHAT and CDR2 FQNNGV. This CDR3 has 14 residues. V was pared by 8 bases and J by 4 bases, with 17 bases between. CDR3 sequence (DNA): TGTGCCAGCGAACGGGGCAGCGTGCCCTATGGCTACACCTTC. This sequence encodes CASERGSVPYGYTF.

This clonotype was seen a single time. At one end the junction does not follow the germline gene, possibly because of a read error. V usage is TRBV9 and J usage is TRBJ2-5; D perhaps matches TRBD1 (6 bases). CDR1 and CDR2 (germline): SGDLS, YYNGEE. This CDR3 has 16 residues. CDR3 bases: TGTGCCTGCAGCACCTCCGGGACACGAAGCCAAGAGACCCAGTACTTC. Residues: CACSTSGTRSQETQYF.

This clonotype appeared a few times. The chain employs TRBV20-1 and TRBJ2-1; tentatively, D is TRBD1 (5 bases). V was cut by 0 bases and J by 0 bases, with 12 bases left in between. This CDR3 has 16 amino acids. Germline V gene lookup returns CDR1 DFQATT and CDR2 SNEGSKA (reference sequence). The CDR3 sequence is CSARDWQTVSYNEQFF. In DNA, the CDR3 is TGCAGTGCTAGAGATTGGCAGACAGTCTCCTACAATGAGCAGTTCTTC.

This clonotype was seen ten or more times. The chain employs TRBV7-2 and TRBJ2-2; D call uncertain. The germline V and J ends were trimmed by 5 bases and 4 bases, with 8 bases remaining between them. This CDR3 is built from 13 residues. In germline, CDR1 is SGHTA, CDR2 FQGNSA. The chain's CDR3 is CASSLLPTGELFF. CDR3 sequence (DNA): TGTGCCAGCAGCCTACTTCCCACCGGGGAGCTGTTTTTT. Together with reference TRBV7-2 and TRBJ2-2, the CDR3 gives the full variable domain: GAGVSQSPSNKVTEKGKDVELRCDPISGHTALYWYRQSLGQGLEFLIYFQGNSAPDKSGLPSDRFSAERTGGSVSTLTIQRTQQEDSAVYLCASSLLPTGELFFGEGSRLTVL.

This clonotype has at least ten counts. CDR3 residues: CASSFRGASYNEQFF. The CDR3 DNA is TGTGCCAGCAGTTTCCGTGGAGCGAGCTACAATGAGCAGTTCTTC. The rearrangement joins TRBV28 to TRBJ2-1, with D unclear. CDR1 is MDHEN and CDR2 is SYDVKM in the germline V gene. Trimming pared 3 bases from V and 3 bases from J, leaving 12 bases between. The CDR3 runs to 15 residues.

This clonotype was picked up a small number of times. The V and J genes are TRBV2 and TRBJ1-3; the match to TRBD1 covers 10 bases. CDR3 length equals 13 residues. The trim removed 5 bases at V and 7 bases at J, leaving 2 bases unmatched. Germline V gene data show CDR1 as SNHLY and CDR2 as FYNNEI. Written as DNA, the CDR3 is TGTGCCAGCAGTCAGGACAGGGGGAACACCATATATTTT. Amino acid sequence: CASSQDRGNTIYF.

This clonotype was found many times. The chain employs TRBV7-9 and TRBJ2-1; perhaps D is TRBD1 or TRBD2 (5 bases each). CDR1 SEHNR and CDR2 FQNEAQ come from the germline V gene (reference sequence). The CDR3 contains 14 residues. The germline V and J ends were trimmed by 5 bases and 9 bases, with 17 bases remaining between them. The CDR3 reads CASSETGAQSEQFF. The DNA for the CDR3 is TGTGCCAGCAGCGAAACCGGGGCCCAGAGTGAGCAGTTCTTC. The variable domain in full, with the rest retrieved from reference TRBV7-9 and TRBJ2-1, is DTGVSQNPRHKITKRGQNVTFRCDPISEHNRLYWYRQTLGQGPEFLTYFQNEAQLEKSRLLSDRFSAERPKGSFSTLEIQRTEQGDSAMYLCASSETGAQSEQFFGPGTRLTVL.

The chain carries TRBV3-1 and TRBJ1-6, with D tentatively TRBD1 (5 bases). The CDR3 covers 14 residues. From germline, CDR1 is LGHDT and CDR2 YNNKEL (reference sequence). V shed 0 bases and J shed 8 bases, with 8 bases lying between them. This chain's CDR3 is CASSQDGTYSPLHF. In nucleotides, the CDR3 is TGTGCCAGCAGCCAAGACGGGACCTATTCACCCCTCCACTTT.

The V and J genes are TRBV6-6 and TRBJ2-7, with D uncertain. In germline, CDR1 is MNHNY, CDR2 SVGAGI (reference sequence). Trimming stripped 2 bases from V and 2 bases from J, with 7 bases between. This CDR3 is 13 amino acids long. The chain's CDR3 is CASSYTDTYEQYF. The CDR3 DNA is TGTGCCAGCAGTTACACAGATACCTACGAGCAGTACTTC.

The gene calls are TRBV7-6 and TRBJ2-3, with D unclear. The CDR3 is 15 amino acids. The V and J ends lost 2 bases and 5 bases respectively, with 14 bases between them. Per the germline V gene, CDR1 is SGHVS and CDR2 is FNYEAQ. The CDR3 loop is CASSLTAVGGDTQYF. The DNA for the CDR3 is TGTGCCAGCAGCTTAACGGCAGTTGGCGGAGATACGCAGTATTTT.

This clonotype was seen at least ten times. This chain joins TRBV27 and TRBJ2-1, with 8 positions matching TRBD1. The CDR3 runs 17 residues. Germline-derived CDR1 and CDR2 are MNHEY and SMNVEV (reference sequence). V gave up 3 bases and J gave up 4 bases; unmatched junction bases: 11. CDR3 nucleotides: TGTGCCAGCAGTTTGTACAGGGGGGCAGTTGGGTACAATGAGCAGTTCTTC. This sequence encodes CASSLYRGAVGYNEQFF.

This clonotype was found many times. The chain employs TRBV29-1 and TRBJ2-6; the D gene is possibly TRBD1 (5 bases). The length of the CDR3 is 13 residues. The V end lost 7 bases, the J end lost 2 bases, and 9 bases lay between the germline ends. The germline V gene has CDR1 SQVTM and CDR2 ANQGSEA. CDR3 in DNA: TGCAGCGCTCGGACACCTGGGGCCAACGTCCTGACTTTC. It is translated as CSARTPGANVLTF.

The chain has TRBV18 and TRBJ2-3; TRBD1 matches 11 bases. V was clipped by 4 bases and J by 0 bases; unmatched bases: 3. CDR3 length: 16 residues. Germline CDR1 and CDR2: KGHSH and LQKENI. CDR3 in amino acids: CASSRDRGTSTDTQYF. The CDR3 DNA is TGTGCCAGCTCACGGGACAGGGGGACTAGCACAGATACGCAGTATTTT.

The chain has TRBV7-9 and TRBJ2-7; weak D call: TRBD1 (6 bases). This CDR3 comprises 14 residues. The germline V gene encodes CDR1 SEHNR and CDR2 FQNEAQ (reference sequence). Trimming pared 3 bases from V and 7 bases from J, leaving 16 bases between. The chain's CDR3 is CASSFPSTGSEQYF. Written as DNA, the CDR3 is TGTGCCAGCAGCTTTCCTTCGACAGGTAGTGAGCAGTACTTC.

The chain recombines TRBV20-1 with TRBJ2-7; D not resolved. Germline CDR1 DFQATT, CDR2 SNEGSKA (reference sequence). The CDR3 has 11 amino acids. Trimming shortened V by 6 bases and J by 4 bases, and 10 bases separated the two germline ends. The CDR3 DNA sequence: TGCAGTGCCGGAGTCCGGTACGAGCAGTACTTC. Its translation is CSAGVRYEQYF.

This clonotype has only a few counts. The rearrangement uses TRBV6-5 and TRBJ1-1; 7 bases line up with TRBD1. Germline V gene lookup returns CDR1 MNHEY and CDR2 SVGAGI. The V gene end was trimmed by 2 bases and the J gene end by 3 bases; junction bases not matched to a gene: 3. The CDR3 runs to 14 residues. Here the CDR3 DNA reads TGTGCCAGCAGTTACGGGACAGCGTACACTGAAGCTTTCTTT. This codes for CASSYGTAYTEAFF.

This clonotype came up a few times. V usage is TRBV20-1 and J usage is TRBJ1-1; D might be TRBD1 (6 bases). Germline CDR1 and CDR2: DFQATT and SNEGSKA (reference sequence). Trimming took off 4 bases at V and 6 bases at J, with 18 bases between the two ends. CDR3 length: 14 residues. In DNA form, the CDR3 reads TGCAGTGCTAACCGGCCGGGGGCTAGGGCTGAAGCTTTCTTT. This gives the protein CSANRPGARAEAFF.

The table lists this clonotype with many counts. This chain connects TRBV7-3 to TRBJ2-3; the D gene could be TRBD1 or TRBD2 (6 bases each). Deletions cut 5 bases from V and 0 bases from J, with 15 bases between. This CDR3 comprises 16 residues. Germline loops: CDR1 SGHTA, CDR2 FQGTGA. In DNA form, the CDR3 reads TGTGCCAGCAGCCCAACCTGGGGGGCAAGCACAGATACGCAGTATTTT. Amino acids: CASSPTWGASTDTQYF.

This clonotype was detected many times. The chain recombines TRBV5-4 with TRBJ2-5, with TRBD1 matching over 10 bases. This CDR3 is built from 16 residues. The V and J ends lost 4 bases and 4 bases, in that order; junction bases with no gene match: 10. The germline gives CDR1 SGHNT, CDR2 YYREEE (reference sequence). CDR3 bases: TGTGCCAGCAGCACCGGATTGGGACAGGGGAGAGAGACCCAGTACTTC. It is translated as CASSTGLGQGRETQYF. The full variable domain, its missing parts supplied by reference TRBV5-4 and TRBJ2-5, is ETGVTQSPTHLIKTRGQQVTLRCSSQSGHNTVSWYQQALGQGPQFIFQYYREEENGRGNFPPRFSGLQFPNYSSELNVNALELDDSALYLCASSTGLGQGRETQYFGPGTRLLVL.

This chain links TRBV12-3 or TRBV12-4 with TRBJ1-2; TRBD1 is a possible D gene (5 bases). There are 16 residues in the CDR3. Deletions cut 6 bases from V and 2 bases from J, with 19 bases between. CDR3 residues: CASSPRRQGLNYGYTF. In nucleotides, the CDR3 is TGTGCCAGCAGCCCGAGGCGGCAGGGCCTAAACTATGGCTACACCTTC.

This clonotype was observed a handful of times. This sequence joins TRBV4-1 and TRBJ1-2; D uncertain. The CDR3 is 15 residues long. V was clipped by 0 bases and J by 4 bases, with 12 bases between them. Germline V gives CDR1 MGHRA, CDR2 YSYEKL. The CDR3 DNA sequence: TGCGCCAGCAGCCAAGATCCCCAGGTTCTCTATGGCTACACCTTC. Its translation is CASSQDPQVLYGYTF.